This passage covers 26 T cell receptor beta chains from one sample sequenced in a study of CD8+CD57+ T cells in acquired aplastic anemia. Genomic DNA constituted the template upon which TCR beta VDJ and CDR3 profiling was performed. MiXCR was run by TCRdb on the reads, yielding one entry per CDR3 protein. The table shows about 180,000 distinct CDR3 sequences, with about 50% occurring only once. Sequenced patients had shown CD8+CD57+ cell expansion by flow cytometry. The specimen was sorted CD4+, CD8+, or CD8+CD57+ T cells (not recorded which) from PBMCs. The origin of the receptors is a human donor with aplastic anemia.

The chain has TRBV11-1 and TRBJ1-3; 9 bases agree with TRBD1. CDR3 length: 22 amino acids. Germline trimming cut 0 bases from V and 0 bases from J; bases unmatched to any gene: 18. CDR1 is SGHAT, CDR2 FQDESV, per germline (reference sequence). CDR3 residues: CASSLALAGPGQGDLSGNTIYF. CDR3 nucleotides: TGTGCCAGCAGCTTAGCATTGGCCGGACCGGGACAGGGTGACCTCTCTGGAAACACCATATATTTT.

CDR3 residues: CSASDRGGNSPLHF. CDR3 in DNA: TGCAGTGCTAGTGACAGGGGGGGCAATTCACCCCTCCACTTT. The V call is TRBV20-1, the J call TRBJ1-6; 9 bases line up with TRBD1. V was clipped by 3 bases and J by 7 bases; unmatched bases: 4. The CDR3 loop spans 14 amino acids. The germline V gene encodes CDR1 DFQATT and CDR2 SNEGSKA (reference sequence).

The chain has TRBV12-3 or TRBV12-4 and TRBJ1-6; D unresolved. Trimming took 5 bases from V and 9 from J, leaving 23 bases between them. The CDR3 is 17 amino acids. The CDR3, as DNA: TGTGCCAGCAGTCCTAGGAGCCTTAGAGGTAGTGGTTCACCCCTCCACTTT. Its protein is CASSPRSLRGSGSPLHF.

A word on this clonotype: A read error may be the cause here, since a much bigger clone is one base away. CDR3 in amino acids: CAGSLGDVDSGVYGYTF. In DNA form, the CDR3 reads TGCGCCGGCAGCTTGGGGGACGTGGACAGTGGGGTCTATGGCTACACCTTC. This rearrangement joins TRBV5-1 to TRBJ1-2; D is perhaps TRBD1 (6 bases). The CDR3 covers 17 residues. Germline values: CDR1 SGHRS, CDR2 YFSETQ.

This rearrangement joins TRBV11-2 to TRBJ2-7; 8 nucleotides align to TRBD1. This CDR3 comprises 16 residues. CDR1 and CDR2 (germline): SGHAT, FQNNGV. The junction had 10 bases not matched to a gene; V was cut back by 5 bases and J by 1 base. For the CDR3, the DNA is TGTGCCAGCAGCCCAAAGACAGGGGCCATTTCCTACGAGCAGTACTTC. Its translation: CASSPKTGAISYEQYF. Full variable domain (remainder filled in from reference TRBV11-2 and TRBJ2-7): EAGVAQSPRYKIIEKRQSVAFWCNPISGHATLYWYQQILGQGPKLLIQFQNNGVVDDSQLPKDRFSAERLKGVDSTLKIQPAKLEDSAVYLCASSPKTGAISYEQYFGPGTRLTVT.

This chain joins TRBV4-2 and TRBJ2-6, with a possible D match to TRBD2 (7 bases). The CDR3 has 17 residues. Germline assignment: CDR1 LGHNA and CDR2 YNFKEQ. The V end lost 7 bases, the J end lost 0 bases, and 16 bases lay between the germline ends. The CDR3 loop reads CASNGGPLRSGANVLTF. Here the CDR3 DNA reads TGTGCCAGCAACGGGGGGCCCCTTCGCTCTGGGGCCAACGTCCTGACTTTC.

This clonotype was recorded many times. The V gene is TRBV7-2, the J gene TRBJ1-2; tentative D call: TRBD1 (5 bases). Per the germline V gene, CDR1 is SGHTA and CDR2 is FQGNSA. This CDR3 contains 15 residues. The ends were cut back, 5 bases at V and 6 bases at J, with 19 bases in the middle. The CDR3 reads CASSLGGVRDHGYTF. DNA of the CDR3: TGTGCCAGCAGCCTGGGAGGGGTTAGGGATCATGGCTACACCTTC.

This clonotype occurred many times. This sequence joins TRBV12-3 or TRBV12-4 and TRBJ2-1; 10 bases agree with TRBD2. V trimming: 8 bases; J trimming: 8 bases; junction bases outside the gene matches: 9. The CDR3 runs 14 residues. CDR3 in amino acids: CASHLAGVWDEQFF. CDR3 nucleotides: TGTGCCAGCCACCTAGCGGGGGTTTGGGATGAGCAGTTCTTC.

This clonotype was counted between two and nine times. The germline gene is not matched at one end of the junction; a read error may be the cause. The genes are TRBV10-3 and TRBJ2-7, with no clear D. CDR3 size: 13 residues. Germline loops: CDR1 ENHRY, CDR2 SYGVKD. CDR3 region: CASSFGTSYEQYF. The CDR3 DNA sequence: TGTGCCAGCAGTTTCGGTACCTCCTACGAGCAGTACTTC.

V and J are TRBV15 and TRBJ1-4; D call uncertain. The CDR3 consists of 16 residues. V dropped 0 bases and J dropped 7 bases, with 15 bases sitting between them. Germline V gene sequence: CDR1 LNHNV, CDR2 YYDKDF (reference sequence). The CDR3 DNA reads TGTGCCACCAGCAGAGATTGGGCCGTACGCGGTGAAAAACTGTTTTTT. This sequence encodes CATSRDWAVRGEKLFF.

At least ten counts were recorded for this clonotype. V is TRBV14 and J is TRBJ2-1; 9 bases map to TRBD2. From germline, CDR1 is SGHDN and CDR2 FVKESK. This CDR3 spans 15 amino acids. Germline trimming cut 3 bases from V and 11 bases from J; bases unmatched to any gene: 11. The CDR3 protein is CASSQGGVAGAKQFF. Written as DNA, the CDR3 is TGTGCCAGCAGCCAGGGAGGGGTAGCGGGGGCTAAGCAGTTCTTC.

This clonotype was seen many times. The chain recombines TRBV5-1 with TRBJ2-3, with D unresolved. V was clipped by 4 bases and J by 0 bases, with 12 bases between them. This CDR3 spans 15 amino acids. From germline, CDR1 is SGHRS and CDR2 YFSETQ. CDR3 DNA: TGCGCCAGCAGCACAGAGCGTCCTAGCACAGATACGCAGTATTTT. Amino acid sequence: CASSTERPSTDTQYF.

This clonotype was detected ten times or more. The chain couples TRBV7-9 to TRBJ2-7, with a possible D match to TRBD1 (6 bases). The CDR3 loop spans 12 amino acids. Germline CDR1 SEHNR, CDR2 FQNEAQ (reference sequence). V was cut by 5 bases and J by 5 bases, with 10 bases left in between. CDR3 nucleotides: TGTGCCAGCAGCCACACAGGGAACGAGCAGTACTTC. Protein sequence: CASSHTGNEQYF.

This clonotype was picked up many times. V usage is TRBV12-3 or TRBV12-4 and J usage is TRBJ1-4; TRBD1 might be the D (5 bases). This CDR3 comprises 15 residues. Trimming cost V 4 bases and J 8 bases, with 17 bases left between them. CDR3 bases: TGTGCCAGCAGTTACAAGGCAGGGAAGGTGGAAAAACTGTTTTTT. Translating it yields CASSYKAGKVEKLFF.

This clonotype was counted at least ten times. The rearrangement joins TRBV5-1 to TRBJ2-5; 9 nucleotides agree with TRBD2. The CDR3 is 15 residues long. J was trimmed by 2 bases and V by 4 bases; bases with no gene match: 6. Germline V CDR1 and CDR2: SGHRS, YFSETQ. The CDR3: CASSIPSGVQETQYF. The CDR3 DNA sequence: TGCGCCAGCAGCATCCCTAGCGGGGTACAAGAGACCCAGTACTTC.

This chain uses TRBV12-3 or TRBV12-4 with TRBJ1-2; TRBD1 is a possible D gene (5 bases). Between the trimmed V and J ends, which lost 3 bases and 8 bases, there was a span of 10 bases. The CDR3 extends over 12 amino acids. For the CDR3, the DNA is TGTGCCAGCAGTTTGGCAGGGCAGGGCTACACCTTC. Translating gives CASSLAGQGYTF.

V gene TRBV15 combines with J gene TRBJ2-1; D is tentatively TRBD1 or TRBD2 (5 bases each). Germline loops: CDR1 LNHNV, CDR2 YYDKDF (reference sequence). The CDR3 totals 14 residues. Deletions cut 0 bases from V and 10 bases from J, with 13 bases between. CDR3: CATSRDPGQKEQFF. The CDR3 region has the DNA TGTGCCACCAGCAGAGATCCGGGGCAGAAAGAGCAGTTCTTC.

The sample holds a few counts of this clonotype. V usage is TRBV7-3 and J usage is TRBJ2-3; D may correspond to TRBD1 or TRBD2 (5 bases each). Per the germline V gene, CDR1 is SGHTA and CDR2 is FQGTGA. The CDR3 runs 14 residues. Between the trimmed V and J ends, which lost 6 bases and 3 bases, there was a span of 13 bases. The CDR3 here is CASSPGDVTDTQYF. The CDR3 DNA sequence: TGTGCCAGCAGTCCCGGGGACGTTACAGATACGCAGTATTTT.

Details on this clonotype: This clone may be a read error of a much larger clone one base away. V usage is TRBV9 and J usage is TRBJ1-3; D remains ambiguous. The CDR3 totals 15 residues. Germline values: CDR1 SGDLS, CDR2 YYNGEE. The V and J ends lost 5 bases and 3 bases respectively, with 15 bases between them. The CDR3 DNA is TGTGCCAGCAGTTTCACAGCAGCGGATGGAAACACCATATATTTT. It yields the protein CASSFTAADGNTIYF.

CDR3 region: CASSQGQASSYEQYF. The CDR3, as DNA: TGTGCCAGCTCACAAGGGCAGGCGAGCTCCTACGAGCAGTACTTC. The chain recombines TRBV18 with TRBJ2-7, with D uncertain. Germline CDR1 and CDR2: KGHSH and LQKENI. Trimming removed 4 bases at V and 0 bases at J, with 13 bases between. The CDR3 runs to 15 residues.

In its sample, this clonotype was seen many times. The chain combines TRBV2 with TRBJ1-4; D is undetermined. Trimming left V 6 bases short and J 4 bases short, with 3 bases between. CDR3 size: 11 residues. CDR1 SNHLY and CDR2 FYNNEI come from the germline V gene. CDR3 DNA: TGTGCCAGCAGCAATAATGAAAAACTGTTTTTT. Residues: CASSNNEKLFF. Filled out from reference TRBV2 and TRBJ1-4, the complete variable domain reads EPEVTQTPSHQVTQMGQEVILRCVPISNHLYFYWYRQILGQKVEFLVSFYNNEISEKSEIFDDQFSVERPDGSNFTLKIRSTKLEDSAMYFCASSNNEKLFFGSGTQLSVL.

The chain joins TRBV24-1 to TRBJ1-1; 8 bases align to TRBD1. In germline, CDR1 is KGHDR, CDR2 SFDVKD. The CDR3 runs 14 residues. V lost 7 bases and J lost 4; bases outside the gene matches: 7. Here the CDR3 DNA reads TGTGCCACCAGAGGACAGGGCTTTGGCACTGAAGCTTTCTTT. Its protein is CATRGQGFGTEAFF.

This clonotype has at least ten counts. V is TRBV9 and J is TRBJ1-6, with 7 bases matching TRBD1. The germline CDR1 and CDR2 sequences are SGDLS and YYNGEE. The CDR3 is 15 amino acids. With 7 bases clipped from V and 8 bases from J, the junction kept 12 bases outside the gene matches. The CDR3 spells CASSPGGSRDSPLHF. Here the CDR3 DNA reads TGTGCCAGCTCCCCAGGGGGGAGTCGGGATTCACCCCTCCACTTT.

This clonotype was recorded a few times. The J gene is TRBJ2-5, the V gene TRBV3-1, with D perhaps TRBD2 (6 bases). The CDR3 has 16 residues. V was clipped by 1 base and J by 9 bases, with 21 bases between them. Germline assignment: CDR1 LGHDT and CDR2 YNNKEL (reference sequence). In DNA, the CDR3 is TGTGCCAGCAGCCAAGCGGGCGGGCGGGACGTAACGTCCCAGTACTTC. Translating gives CASSQAGGRDVTSQYF.

The sample holds many counts of this clonotype. CDR3 DNA sequence: TGCAGTGCTCTGGAAAGCAATCAGCCCCAGCATTTT. This gives the protein CSALESNQPQHF. This chain uses TRBV20-1 with TRBJ1-5, with D hard to call. CDR1 and CDR2 (germline): DFQATT, SNEGSKA (reference sequence). Trimming left V 5 bases short and J 1 base short, with 6 bases between. The CDR3 length is 12 residues.

The chain links TRBV9 to TRBJ1-2, with 7 nucleotides matching TRBD1. This CDR3 spans 12 amino acids. V gave up 1 base and J gave up 6 bases; unmatched junction bases: 0. Per the germline V gene, CDR1 is SGDLS and CDR2 is YYNGEE. CDR3 region: CASSVRGHGYTF. The CDR3 nucleotides read TGTGCCAGCAGCGTAAGGGGGCATGGCTACACCTTC. Based on the CDR3 plus reference TRBV9 and TRBJ1-2, the full variable domain is DSGVTQTPKHLITATGQRVTLRCSPRSGDLSVYWYQQSLDQGLQFLIQYYNGEERAKGNILERFSAQQFPDLHSELNLSSLELGDSALYFCASSVRGHGYTFGSGTRLTVV.